The present T cell receptor (beta chain) was sequenced within a study of T cells in Graves' hyperthyroidism and ophthalmopathy. Concerning this clonotype itself: The antigen is undetermined. Relative to the germline gene, one junction end is altered; a read error may explain this.

Findings and caveats of the study: Most clonotypes expanded in thyroid above 0.001 were likewise present in blood.

Patients with uncontrolled infections, other autoimmune diseases, pregnancy or lactation were excluded. TCR beta CDR3 sequences were amplified from RNA transcripts. First-round RT-PCR of the TCR CDR3 relied on the HTBI primer set. Each CDR3 protein gets one entry after TCRdb re-called the multiplex PCR reads with MiXCR. Among 600,000 or so distinct CDR3 sequences listed, approximately 14% were seen once. The CDR3 consists of 17 residues. Germline loops: CDR1 SGHTA, CDR2 FQGTGA. The source material was blood. This clonotype was obtained from a woman aged 45-59 years with Graves' ophthalmopathy. The chain combines TRBV7-3 with TRBJ2-3, with 9 bases identical to TRBD2. The CDR3 loop reads CASSPHPAGGDTDAQYF. CDR3 DNA: TGTGCCAGCAGCCCCCATCCGGCGGGAGGGGACACAGATGCGCAGTATTTT. The variable domain in full, completed from reference TRBV7-3 and TRBJ2-3, reads GAGVSQTPSNKVTEKGKYVELRCDPISGHTALYWYRQSLGQGPEFLIYFQGTGAADDSGLPNDRFFAVRPEGSVSTLKIQRTERGDSAVYLCASSPHPAGGDTDAQYFGPGTRLTVL.